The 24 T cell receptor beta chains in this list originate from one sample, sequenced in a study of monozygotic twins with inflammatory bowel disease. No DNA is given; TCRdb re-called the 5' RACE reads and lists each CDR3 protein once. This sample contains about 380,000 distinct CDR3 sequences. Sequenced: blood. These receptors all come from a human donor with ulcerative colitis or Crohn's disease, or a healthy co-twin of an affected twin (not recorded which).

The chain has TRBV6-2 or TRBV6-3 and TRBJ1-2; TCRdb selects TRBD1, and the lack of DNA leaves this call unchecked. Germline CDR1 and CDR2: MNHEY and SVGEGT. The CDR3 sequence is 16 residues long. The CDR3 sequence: CASSPTNGGRDYGYTF.

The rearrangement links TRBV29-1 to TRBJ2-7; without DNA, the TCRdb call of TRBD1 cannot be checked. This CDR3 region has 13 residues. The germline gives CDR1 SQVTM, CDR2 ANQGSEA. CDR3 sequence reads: CSARTGISYEQYF.

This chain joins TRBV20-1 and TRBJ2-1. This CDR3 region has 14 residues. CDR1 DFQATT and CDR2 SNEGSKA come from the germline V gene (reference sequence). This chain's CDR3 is CSARAGSSYNEQFF.

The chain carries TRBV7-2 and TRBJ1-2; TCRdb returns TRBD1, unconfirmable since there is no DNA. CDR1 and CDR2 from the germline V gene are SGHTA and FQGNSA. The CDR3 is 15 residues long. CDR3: CASSRVSDTNYGYTF.

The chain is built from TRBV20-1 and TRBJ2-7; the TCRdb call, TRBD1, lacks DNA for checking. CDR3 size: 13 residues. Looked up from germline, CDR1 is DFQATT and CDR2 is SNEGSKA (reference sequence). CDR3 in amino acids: CSASGTGPYEQYF.

The CDR3 protein is CASSQDRLTQYF. The rearrangement joins TRBV3-1 to TRBJ2-3. CDR3 size: 12 residues. In germline, CDR1 is LGHDT, CDR2 YNNKEL (reference sequence).

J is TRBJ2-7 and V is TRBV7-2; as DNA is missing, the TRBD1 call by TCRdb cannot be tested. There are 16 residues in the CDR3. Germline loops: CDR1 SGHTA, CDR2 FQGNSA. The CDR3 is CASSLRVGQGNYEQYF.

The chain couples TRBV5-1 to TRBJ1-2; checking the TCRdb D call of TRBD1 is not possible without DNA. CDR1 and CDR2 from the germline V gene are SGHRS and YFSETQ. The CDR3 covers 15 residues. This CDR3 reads CASSPDRAPNYGYTF.

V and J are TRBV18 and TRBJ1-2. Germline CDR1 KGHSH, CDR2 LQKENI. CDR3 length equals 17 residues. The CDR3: CASSPNENTRVDYGYTF.

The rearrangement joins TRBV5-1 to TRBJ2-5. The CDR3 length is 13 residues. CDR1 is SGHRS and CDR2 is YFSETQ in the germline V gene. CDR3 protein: CASSLDRVETQYF.

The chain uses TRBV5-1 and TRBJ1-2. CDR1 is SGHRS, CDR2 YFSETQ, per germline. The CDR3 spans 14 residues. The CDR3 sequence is CASSLGPSSYGYTF.

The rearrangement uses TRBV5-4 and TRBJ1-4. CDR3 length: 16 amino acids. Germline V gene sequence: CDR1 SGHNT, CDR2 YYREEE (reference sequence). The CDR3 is CASSLDQQTTNEKLFF.

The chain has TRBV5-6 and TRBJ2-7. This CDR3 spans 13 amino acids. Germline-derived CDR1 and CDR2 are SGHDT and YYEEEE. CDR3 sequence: CASSRTASYEQYF.

The CDR3 spells CASSSKAGGTDTQYF. The chain couples TRBV5-1 to TRBJ2-3; TCRdb's D call of TRBD2 is untestable without DNA. The CDR3 is 15 amino acids. Germline CDR1 SGHRS, CDR2 YFSETQ.

CDR3 loop: CASSLASGRNEQYF. The J gene is TRBJ2-7, the V gene TRBV7-6. Germline CDR1 reads SGHVS; CDR2 reads FNYEAQ. The CDR3 is made up of 14 amino acids.

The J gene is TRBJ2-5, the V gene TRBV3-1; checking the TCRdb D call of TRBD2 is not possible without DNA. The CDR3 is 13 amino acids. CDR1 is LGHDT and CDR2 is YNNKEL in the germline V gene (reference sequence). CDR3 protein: CASSQGTKETQYF.

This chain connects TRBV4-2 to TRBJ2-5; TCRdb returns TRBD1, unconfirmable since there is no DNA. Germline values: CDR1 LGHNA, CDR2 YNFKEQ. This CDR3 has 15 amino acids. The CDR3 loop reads CASSQGRGGEETQYF.

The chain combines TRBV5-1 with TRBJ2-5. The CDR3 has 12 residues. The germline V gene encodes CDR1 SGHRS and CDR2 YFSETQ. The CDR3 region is CASSLEGETQYF.

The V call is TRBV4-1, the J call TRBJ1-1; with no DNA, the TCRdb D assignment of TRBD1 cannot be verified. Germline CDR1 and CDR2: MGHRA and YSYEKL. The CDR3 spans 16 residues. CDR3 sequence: CASSQEMPGVGTEAFF.

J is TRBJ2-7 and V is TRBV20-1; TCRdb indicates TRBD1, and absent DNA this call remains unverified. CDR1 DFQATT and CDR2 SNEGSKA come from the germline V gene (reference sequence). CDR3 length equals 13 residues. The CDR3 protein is CSASSGAPYEQYF.

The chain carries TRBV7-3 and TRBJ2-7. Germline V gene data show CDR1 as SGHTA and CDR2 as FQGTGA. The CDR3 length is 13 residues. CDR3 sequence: CASSLTRSDEQYF.

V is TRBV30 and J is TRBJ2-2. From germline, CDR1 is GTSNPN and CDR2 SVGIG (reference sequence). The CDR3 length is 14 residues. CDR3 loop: CAWSVGLNTGELFF.

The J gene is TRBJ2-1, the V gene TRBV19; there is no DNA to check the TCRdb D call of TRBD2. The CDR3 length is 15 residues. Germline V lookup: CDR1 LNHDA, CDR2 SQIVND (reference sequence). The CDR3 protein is CASSVGLAGGNEQFF.

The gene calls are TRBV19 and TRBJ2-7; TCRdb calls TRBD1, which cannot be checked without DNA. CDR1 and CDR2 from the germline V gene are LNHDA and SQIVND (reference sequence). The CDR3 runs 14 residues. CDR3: CASSQNLQGYEQYF.